This T cell receptor (beta chain) stems from a study of blood T cell repertoires in COVID-19. This CDR3 contains 15 residues. CDR1 and CDR2 (germline): SGDLS, YYNGEE. V lost 2 bases to trimming and J lost 2 bases; unmatched junction nucleotides: 1. Profiled with immunoSEQ multiplex PCR; TCRdb holds only in-frame clones, not every one. The table has some 100,000 clones, 88% seen once. This chain uses TRBV9 with TRBJ2-1; TRBD2 agrees at 10 bases. This TCR derives from a woman aged 80 or older with active COVID-19. Sequences were obtained from peripheral blood. In nucleotides, the CDR3 is TGTGCCAGCAGCGTCACTAGCGGGGCCTACAATGAGCAGTTCTTC. Its translation: CASSVTSGAYNEQFF. Full variable domain (rest looked up from reference TRBV9 and TRBJ2-1): DSGVTQTPKHLITATGQRVTLRCSPRSGDLSVYWYQQSLDQGLQFLIQYYNGEERAKGNILERFSAQQFPDLHSELNLSSLELGDSALYFCASSVTSGAYNEQFFGPGTRLTVL.